The 2 T cell receptor beta chains listed next were all sequenced from one sample in a study of T cell repertoires in cytomegalovirus infection. MiXCR was run by TCRdb on the reads, yielding one entry per CDR3 protein. The sample shows more than 90,000 distinct CDR3 sequences, over 9.5% of them seen only once. The antigens these receptors bind are not known. The sample was PBMCs, sequenced either directly or after in vitro stimulation (not recorded which). These receptors all come from a human donor in good health (CMV status not recorded). Some clones in this sample may be carry-over from other donors' samples.

The chain employs TRBV20-1 and TRBJ2-3; D not certain. The CDR3 consists of 12 residues. Germline CDR1 reads DFQATT; CDR2 reads SNEGSKA (reference sequence). V dropped 6 bases and J dropped 2 bases, with 9 bases sitting between them. The chain's CDR3 is CSAFTITDTQYF. Here the CDR3 DNA reads TGCAGTGCCTTCACCATCACAGATACGCAGTATTTT.

The gene calls are TRBV18 and TRBJ2-1; D assignment may be TRBD1 or TRBD2 (7 bases each). This CDR3 spans 16 amino acids. Germline loops: CDR1 KGHSH, CDR2 LQKENI. V lost 3 bases, J lost 10 bases, and 22 bases lay in between. The CDR3 loop is CASSPEGASEGGEQFF. CDR3 sequence (DNA): TGTGCCAGCTCACCTGAGGGGGCCTCGGAGGGAGGGGAGCAGTTCTTC. Together with reference TRBV18 and TRBJ2-1, the CDR3 gives the full variable domain: NAGVMQNPRHLVRRRGQEARLRCSPMKGHSHVYWYRQLPEEGLKFMVYLQKENIIDESGMPKERFSAEFPKEGPSILRIQQVVRGDSAAYFCASSPEGASEGGEQFFGPGTRLTVL.